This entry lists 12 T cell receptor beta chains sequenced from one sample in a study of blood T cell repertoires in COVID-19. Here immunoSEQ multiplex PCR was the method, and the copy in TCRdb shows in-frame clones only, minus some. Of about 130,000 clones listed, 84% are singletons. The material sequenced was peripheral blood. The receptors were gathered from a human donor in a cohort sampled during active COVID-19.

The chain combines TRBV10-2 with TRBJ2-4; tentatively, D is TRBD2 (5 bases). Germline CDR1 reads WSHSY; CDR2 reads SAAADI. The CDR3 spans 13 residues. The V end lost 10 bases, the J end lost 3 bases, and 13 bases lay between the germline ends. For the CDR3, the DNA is TGCGCCACCCTGGGAGAGGGCAAAAACATTCAGTACTTC. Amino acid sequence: CATLGEGKNIQYF.

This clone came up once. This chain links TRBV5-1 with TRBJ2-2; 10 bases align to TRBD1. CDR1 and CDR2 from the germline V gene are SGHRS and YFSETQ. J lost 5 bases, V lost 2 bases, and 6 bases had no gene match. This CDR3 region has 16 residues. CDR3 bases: TGCGCCAGCAGCTTTGATCGGACAGGGGGAACCGGGGAGCTGTTTTTT. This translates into CASSFDRTGGTGELFF.

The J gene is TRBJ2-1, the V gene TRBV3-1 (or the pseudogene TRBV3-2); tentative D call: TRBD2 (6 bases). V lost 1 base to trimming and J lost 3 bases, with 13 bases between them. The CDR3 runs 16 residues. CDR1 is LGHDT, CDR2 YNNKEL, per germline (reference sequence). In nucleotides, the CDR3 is TGTGCCAGCAGCCAAGCTGGGCTAGCGAACTACAATGAGCAGTTCTTC. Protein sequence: CASSQAGLANYNEQFF.

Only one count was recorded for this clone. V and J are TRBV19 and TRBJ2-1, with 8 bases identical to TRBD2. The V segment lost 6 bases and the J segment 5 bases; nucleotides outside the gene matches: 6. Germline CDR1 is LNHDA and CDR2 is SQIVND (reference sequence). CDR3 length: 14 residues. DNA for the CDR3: TGTGCCAGTAGAGGTCGGGGGGGCGACAATGAGCAGTTCTTC. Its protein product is CASRGRGGDNEQFF.

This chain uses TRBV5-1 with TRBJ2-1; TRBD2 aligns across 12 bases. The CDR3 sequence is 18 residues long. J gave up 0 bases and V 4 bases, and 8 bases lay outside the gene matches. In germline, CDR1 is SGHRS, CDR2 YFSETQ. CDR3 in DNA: TGCGCCAGCAGCCCCGGACTAGCGGGGATGATCTCCTACAATGAGCAGTTCTTC. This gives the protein CASSPGLAGMISYNEQFF.

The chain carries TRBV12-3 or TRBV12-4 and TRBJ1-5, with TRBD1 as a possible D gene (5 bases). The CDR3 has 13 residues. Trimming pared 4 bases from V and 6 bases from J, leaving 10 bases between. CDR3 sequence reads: CASSSGLGQPQHF. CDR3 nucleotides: TGTGCCAGCAGTTCAGGGTTGGGTCAGCCCCAGCATTTT.

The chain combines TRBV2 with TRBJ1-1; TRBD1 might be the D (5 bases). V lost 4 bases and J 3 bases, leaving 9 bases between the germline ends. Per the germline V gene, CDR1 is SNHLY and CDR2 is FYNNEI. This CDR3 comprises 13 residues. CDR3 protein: CASSATGHTEAFF. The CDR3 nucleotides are TGTGCCAGCAGTGCTACAGGTCACACTGAAGCTTTCTTT.

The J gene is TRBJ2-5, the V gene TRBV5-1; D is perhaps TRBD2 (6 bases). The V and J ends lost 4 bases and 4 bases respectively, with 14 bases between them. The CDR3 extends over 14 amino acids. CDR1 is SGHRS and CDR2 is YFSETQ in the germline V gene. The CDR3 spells CASSPSSGGETQYF. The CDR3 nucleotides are TGCGCCAGCAGCCCCTCTTCCGGGGGAGAGACCCAGTACTTC.

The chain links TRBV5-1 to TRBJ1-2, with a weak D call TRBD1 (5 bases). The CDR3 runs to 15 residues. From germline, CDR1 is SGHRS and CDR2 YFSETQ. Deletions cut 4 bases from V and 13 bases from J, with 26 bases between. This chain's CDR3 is CASSLGTGLGLSGTF. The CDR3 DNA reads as TGCGCCAGCAGCCTCGGGACTGGACTCGGTTTGAGTGGCACCTTC.

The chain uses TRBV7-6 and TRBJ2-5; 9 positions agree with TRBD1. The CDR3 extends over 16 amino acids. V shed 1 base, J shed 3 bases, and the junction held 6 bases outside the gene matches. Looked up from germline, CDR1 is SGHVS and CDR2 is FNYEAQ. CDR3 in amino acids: CASSLEGGTGKETQYF. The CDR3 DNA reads TGTGCCAGCAGCTTAGAAGGGGGGACAGGGAAAGAGACCCAGTACTTC.

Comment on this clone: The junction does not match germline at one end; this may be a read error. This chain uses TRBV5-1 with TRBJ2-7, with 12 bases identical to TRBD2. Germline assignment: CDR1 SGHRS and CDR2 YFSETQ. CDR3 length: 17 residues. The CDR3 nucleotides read TGCGCCCGCAGCCCGGGGGGGCTAGCGGGGGGGCAGAAGGAGCAGTACTTC. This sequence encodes CARSPGGLAGGQKEQYF.

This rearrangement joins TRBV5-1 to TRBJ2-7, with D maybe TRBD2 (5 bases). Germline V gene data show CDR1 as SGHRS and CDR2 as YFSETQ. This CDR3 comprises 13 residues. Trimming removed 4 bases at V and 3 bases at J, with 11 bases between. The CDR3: CASSTRENYEQYF. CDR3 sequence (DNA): TGCGCCAGCAGCACCCGGGAAAACTACGAGCAGTACTTC.